The 8 T cell receptor beta chains presented below share a single source sample, sequenced in a study of blood T cells in healthy people across ages. A sample-barcoded 5' primer and a J-beta primer mix were used in a second PCR of roughly 6 to 11 cycles. MiXCR, run by TCRdb on the 5' RACE reads, gives a single entry per CDR3 protein. Here the sample spans about 1.4 million distinct CDR3 sequences, around 59% being singletons. The sequencing input was blood. These receptors were taken from a man aged 18 to 29 in good health.

In this sample, this clonotype turned up a few times. This chain connects TRBV4-2 to TRBJ2-1, with TRBD2 matching over 8 bases. V trimming: 0 bases; J trimming: 8 bases; junction bases outside the gene matches: 6. The germline V gene encodes CDR1 LGHNA and CDR2 YNFKEQ. CDR3 length: 15 residues. As DNA, the CDR3 is TGTGCCAGCAGCCAAGACGGGGGGGTTTCCGATGAGCAGTTCTTC. This gives the protein CASSQDGGVSDEQFF.

This clonotype was detected once. Sequence at one end of the junction differs from germline and may be a read error. The rearrangement links TRBV7-2 to TRBJ2-7; no clear D. Germline V lookup: CDR1 SGHTA, CDR2 FQGNSA. The CDR3 consists of 15 residues. The DNA for the CDR3 is TGTGCCAGCAGCTTAGAGTCTTCGGGTCTGTACGAGCAGGACTTC. Its protein product is CASSLESSGLYEQDF.

This clonotype has just a few counts. V gene TRBV4-1 combines with J gene TRBJ2-5; possibly TRBD2 for D (6 bases). CDR3 length equals 15 residues. CDR1 and CDR2 (germline): MGHRA, YSYEKL. V was cut by 5 bases and J by 2 bases, with 15 bases left in between. The CDR3 region has the DNA TGCGCCAGCAGCTTTAGATGGACTACGCAAGAGACCCAGTACTTC. Protein: CASSFRWTTQETQYF.

The chain joins TRBV7-6 to TRBJ2-1, with 11 bases aligning to TRBD2. The CDR3 spans 15 residues. Germline-derived CDR1 and CDR2 are SGHVS and FNYEAQ. With V trimmed by 5 bases and J by 7 bases, 7 bases remained unmatched. The CDR3 sequence: CASSREGLAVNEQFF. The CDR3 DNA reads as TGTGCCAGCAGCAGAGAGGGACTAGCGGTTAATGAGCAGTTCTTC.

The count of this clonotype is one. CDR3 in amino acids: CASSRVAGRGAEQFF. In nucleotides, the CDR3 is TGTGCCAGCAGCCGAGTTGCTGGTCGGGGTGCTGAGCAGTTCTTC. This chain connects TRBV7-2 to TRBJ2-1; D possibly corresponds to TRBD2 (5 bases). Trimming took 5 bases from V and 9 from J, leaving 20 bases between them. The CDR3 contains 15 residues. Germline V gives CDR1 SGHTA, CDR2 FQGNSA.

DNA of the CDR3: TGTGCCACTACATCTGGGGGATATGACACAGATACGCAGTATTTT. As protein: CATTSGGYDTDTQYF. The chain is built from TRBV27 and TRBJ2-3, with D possibly being TRBD1 or TRBD2 (5 bases each). This CDR3 region has 15 residues. Trimming took 10 bases from V and 2 from J, leaving 19 bases between them. CDR1 is MNHEY, CDR2 SMNVEV, per germline (reference sequence).

The J gene is TRBJ1-4, the V gene TRBV3-1; D unresolved. Per germline, CDR1 LGHDT and CDR2 YNNKEL (reference sequence). Trimming pared 1 base from V and 7 bases from J, leaving 13 bases between. The CDR3 totals 15 residues. CDR3 coding DNA: TGTGCCAGCAGCCAAGCAGTATGGGATACTGAAAAACTGTTTTTT. The encoded protein is CASSQAVWDTEKLFF.

The J gene is TRBJ1-2, the V gene TRBV5-5; D is ambiguous. CDR3 length equals 14 residues. With 2 bases removed from V and 1 base from J, the gap between germline ends came to 9 bases. Germline CDR1 reads SGHKS; CDR2 reads YYEKEE (reference sequence). CDR3 region: CASSLPGLNYGYTF. The CDR3 DNA follows: TGTGCCAGCAGCTTACCGGGCCTTAACTATGGCTACACCTTC. Filled out from reference TRBV5-5 and TRBJ1-2, the complete variable domain reads DAGVTQSPTHLIKTRGQQVTLRCSPISGHKSVSWYQQVLGQGPQFIFQYYEKEERGRGNFPDRFSARQFPNYSSELNVNALLLGDSALYLCASSLPGLNYGYTFGSGTRLTVV.